This is a list of T cell receptor beta chains from one sample in a study of blood T cell repertoires in COVID-19. Profiled with immunoSEQ multiplex PCR; TCRdb holds only in-frame clones, not every one. This sample has over 150,000 clones, with 70% to 85% found just once. The sequenced sample consisted of peripheral blood. These receptors all come from a man aged 80 or over with COVID-19, enrolled during active disease. CDR3s include the opening cysteine and the closing phenylalanine or tryptophan. Where a row states a size, it is once, few, many or the class of an expanded clone; other rows omit it.

j_gene,v_gene,abundance,CDR3aa
TRBJ2-7,TRBV28,NA,CASTQDWREQYF
TRBJ1-2,TRBV6-5,NA,CASSSLRDRPNGYTF
TRBJ1-1,TRBV9,NA,CASSVNAGLNTEAFF
TRBJ2-3,TRBV5-1,NA,CASSLGLAGGRDTQYF
TRBJ1-4,TRBV18,NA,CASSPGTGVEKLFF
TRBJ2-2,TRBV5-4,NA,CASSLNAGYAGELFF
TRBJ1-6,TRBV7-2,NA,CASSLRRGNSPLHF
TRBJ2-7,TRBV25-1,few,CASSEWAAYEQYF
TRBJ2-3,TRBV5-6,NA,CASSLAMLSTDTQYF
TRBJ1-5,TRBV18,NA,CASHEDSNQPQHF
TRBJ2-5,TRBV4-3,NA,CASSPGTGLQETQYF
TRBJ1-1,TRBV9,NA,CASSPGGQGLARAFF
TRBJ2-7,TRBV6-2/TRBV6-3,NA,CASSYSMTPARSYEQYF
TRBJ2-2,TRBV12-5,NA,CASVPGTGELFF
TRBJ2-4,TRBV5-1,NA,CASSPSTGNIQYF
TRBJ1-2,TRBV7-9,NA,CASGVYRDGDYGYTF
TRBJ1-3,TRBV2,NA,CASSEELRNTIYF
TRBJ2-5,TRBV27,NA,CASSLLAGETQYF
TRBJ1-1,TRBV10-2,NA,CASSPGGAAEAFF
TRBJ2-3,TRBV6-5,NA,CASRLDGVADTQYF
TRBJ2-7,TRBV7-2,NA,CASRRGTGPEQYF
TRBJ1-4,TRBV19,NA,CASSPGTYTNEKLFF
TRBJ2-7,TRBV7-2,NA,CASSLRDSSYEQYF
TRBJ1-2,TRBV3-1/TRBV3-2,NA,CASSQDLGTGANYGYTF